Following are 29 T cell receptor beta chains from one sample sequenced in a study of beta chain features in type 1 diabetes (dated by TCRdb to about 2018). Libraries were built with the immunoSEQ multiplex PCR assay. All of the isolated RNA was reverse transcribed with the High Capacity cDNA Reverse Transcription Kit, so expressed TCRB transcripts were sequenced. TCRdb took over this immuneACCESS table, retaining in-frame rearrangements with V and J assigned. Such tables are incomplete; in checked studies, under half of the missing clones stem from an unresolved V gene, and the remainder is unexplained. The table for this sample lists under 300,000 clones; 25% to 30% of them were counted only once. Clones ranked in the top ten supply approximately 4% of the sample. The sample comprised central memory CD4+ T cells from blood. The source of these receptors is a man younger than 45 in good health.

The chain couples TRBV13 to TRBJ2-7; D gene ambiguous. The CDR3 loop spans 13 amino acids. In germline, CDR1 is PRHDT, CDR2 FYEKMQ (reference sequence). Trimming removed 3 bases from V and 2 bases from J, with 8 bases in between. The CDR3 loop is CASSFWSTYEQYF. CDR3 in DNA: TGTGCCAGCAGCTTCTGGTCAACCTACGAGCAGTACTTC.

The chain carries TRBV5-1 and TRBJ2-7; 7 bases are shared with TRBD2. Germline V gene sequence: CDR1 SGHRS, CDR2 YFSETQ. This CDR3 has 17 amino acids. J lost 5 bases, V lost 3 bases, and 17 bases had no gene match. The CDR3 coding sequence is TGCGCCAGCAGCTCCCTTTCGTCGGGGAGGGCGGTCCACGAGCAGTACTTC. It encodes CASSSLSSGRAVHEQYF.

The rearrangement links TRBV9 to TRBJ2-1; 14 bases match TRBD2. This CDR3 has 19 amino acids. V gave up 3 bases and J gave up 0 bases; unmatched junction bases: 8. In germline, CDR1 is SGDLS, CDR2 YYNGEE. The CDR3 reads CASSGNSGTSGSSYNEQFF. The CDR3, as DNA: TGTGCCAGCAGCGGTAACTCCGGGACTAGCGGGAGCTCCTACAATGAGCAGTTCTTC.

This chain's CDR3 is CASSVGLATDNEQFF. The CDR3 coding sequence is TGTGCCAGCAGCGTGGGACTAGCGACAGACAATGAGCAGTTCTTC. The V gene is TRBV7-9, the J gene TRBJ2-1, with 10 bases matching TRBD2. The CDR3 has 15 residues. The trim removed 5 bases at V and 5 bases at J, leaving 6 bases unmatched. CDR1 and CDR2 (germline): SEHNR, FQNEAQ (reference sequence).

Only a few counts were recorded for this clone. The V and J genes are TRBV29-1 and TRBJ1-3; possible D gene TRBD1, 5 bases. CDR1 and CDR2 from the germline V gene are SQVTM and ANQGSEA. The CDR3 runs 15 residues. Trimming left V 3 bases short and J 3 bases short, with 15 bases between. The CDR3 nucleotides read TGCAGCGTTGAGGATCCCGAGGGGAGTGGAAACACCATATATTTT. This sequence encodes CSVEDPEGSGNTIYF.

The CDR3 DNA reads TGTGCCAGCAGCGTAGATGGGAGCTCCTACGAGCAGTACTTC. Translating it yields CASSVDGSSYEQYF. V is TRBV9 and J is TRBJ2-7, with D perhaps matching TRBD2 (5 bases). There are 14 residues in the CDR3. Deletions cut 0 bases from V and 0 bases from J, with 7 bases between. Germline assignment: CDR1 SGDLS and CDR2 YYNGEE.

Concerning this clone itself: One junction end does not reproduce the germline sequence, and a read error may be involved. This chain links TRBV15 with TRBJ1-5, with D hard to call. Per germline, CDR1 LNHNV and CDR2 YYDKDF (reference sequence). The CDR3 has 12 residues. CDR3 nucleotide sequence: TGTGCCACCAACAGACCCAATCAGCCCCAGCATTTT. It translates to CATNRPNQPQHF.

This clone turned up a few times. The DNA of the CDR3 is TGTGCCAGCAGCTTGGCGACAGGGGGCGTTCCAGATACGCAGTATTTT. It specifies CASSLATGGVPDTQYF. The chain has TRBV7-2 and TRBJ2-3, with 10 bases lining up with TRBD1. Germline V lookup: CDR1 SGHTA, CDR2 FQGNSA. The CDR3 is made up of 16 amino acids. Trimming removed 3 bases from V and 4 bases from J; junction bases left unmatched: 7.

The chain's CDR3 is CASSTTGAKDSNQPQHF. Here the CDR3 DNA reads TGTGCCAGCAGCACGACAGGGGCCAAGGATAGCAATCAGCCCCAGCATTTT. The V gene is TRBV7-9, the J gene TRBJ1-5, with TRBD1 identical over 8 bases. CDR3 length equals 17 residues. Germline values: CDR1 SEHNR, CDR2 FQNEAQ (reference sequence). V was pared by 5 bases and J by 0 bases, with 9 bases of the junction left unmatched.

The CDR3 sequence is CASSSGLGVRPEQFF. CDR3 sequence (DNA): TGTGCCAGCAGCTCCGGACTAGGAGTCCGCCCTGAGCAGTTCTTC. The rearrangement uses TRBV11-2 and TRBJ2-1, with 7 nucleotides matching TRBD2. The CDR3 covers 15 residues. With V trimmed by 4 bases and J by 9 bases, 12 bases remained unmatched. In germline, CDR1 is SGHAT, CDR2 FQNNGV.

The CDR3 reads CASSHDRGTDTQYF. CDR3 nucleotides: TGTGCCAGCAGTCATGACAGGGGGACAGATACGCAGTATTTT. J is TRBJ2-3 and V is TRBV6-5; 9 positions agree with TRBD1. Germline V gene sequence: CDR1 MNHEY, CDR2 SVGAGI. Trimming removed 5 bases from V and 3 bases from J; junction bases left unmatched: 3. The CDR3 spans 14 residues.

The rearrangement links TRBV6-1 to TRBJ1-6, with D maybe TRBD1 (5 bases). This CDR3 contains 14 residues. V was shortened by 2 bases and J by 10 bases, with 12 bases between the two germline ends. Germline CDR1 reads MNHNS; CDR2 reads SASEGT. The CDR3 DNA reads TGTGCCAGCAGTGAACAGGGAAGTGGGTCACCCCTCCACTTT. Protein: CASSEQGSGSPLHF.

The V and J genes are TRBV9 and TRBJ1-1; D uncertain. This CDR3 spans 15 amino acids. CDR1 is SGDLS and CDR2 is YYNGEE in the germline V gene. Trimming took 0 bases from V and 1 from J, leaving 10 bases between them. This chain's CDR3 is CASSVDGLSNTEAFF. CDR3 in DNA: TGTGCCAGCAGCGTAGACGGTTTGTCGAACACTGAAGCTTTCTTT.

This clone was seen more than once but under ten times. The gene calls are TRBV13 and TRBJ2-6; no clear D. Between the trimmed V and J ends, which lost 6 bases and 4 bases, there was a span of 13 bases. The CDR3 covers 15 residues. Germline CDR1 PRHDT, CDR2 FYEKMQ (reference sequence). Here the CDR3 reads CASRLASWGANVLTF. CDR3 bases: TGTGCCAGCAGATTGGCATCTTGGGGGGCCAACGTCCTGACTTTC.

V usage is TRBV6-5 and J usage is TRBJ2-5; D is unresolved. CDR3 length equals 14 residues. In germline, CDR1 is MNHEY, CDR2 SVGAGI. Trimming removed 0 bases at V and 4 bases at J, with 9 bases between. The CDR3 spells CASSYSATVETQYF. In DNA form, the CDR3 reads TGTGCCAGCAGTTACTCGGCGACTGTAGAGACCCAGTACTTC.

The rearrangement uses TRBV6-1 and TRBJ2-1; D uncertain. The germline V gene encodes CDR1 MNHNS and CDR2 SASEGT. The CDR3 covers 13 residues. The V gene lost 3 bases and the J gene lost 9 bases, with 12 bases spanning the gap. The CDR3 nucleotides read TGTGCCAGCAGTGAGGTTCAACAGCTTGAGCAGTTCTTC. This codes for CASSEVQQLEQFF.

This clone was counted only a few times. This chain joins TRBV27 and TRBJ1-6; D is ambiguous. The V and J ends lost 7 bases and 10 bases respectively, with 17 bases between them. The CDR3 runs 14 residues. Germline CDR1 MNHEY, CDR2 SMNVEV (reference sequence). DNA of the CDR3: TGTGCCAGCAAGCCCCTCAACGATGGGTCACCCCTCCACTTT. Residues: CASKPLNDGSPLHF.

This clone has a single count. The chain has TRBV29-1 and TRBJ2-5; tentatively, D is TRBD1 or TRBD2 (6 bases each). Germline CDR1 SQVTM, CDR2 ANQGSEA. V dropped 1 base and J dropped 7 bases, with 19 bases sitting between them. This CDR3 spans 15 amino acids. The CDR3 here is CSVEGGATNPRTQYF. The CDR3, as DNA: TGCAGCGTTGAAGGGGGGGCAACGAACCCACGGACCCAGTACTTC.

The chain uses TRBV10-3 and TRBJ2-7; TRBD1 matches at 8 bases. Germline assignment: CDR1 ENHRY and CDR2 SYGVKD. Germline trimming cut 6 bases from V and 3 bases from J; bases unmatched to any gene: 7. The CDR3 is 14 amino acids. The CDR3 protein is CAIRAGTGLYEQYF. The DNA for the CDR3 is TGTGCCATCAGGGCCGGGACAGGCCTCTACGAGCAGTACTTC.

The rearrangement uses TRBV29-1 and TRBJ2-5; the D gene is possibly TRBD2 (5 bases). Germline V gene data show CDR1 as SQVTM and CDR2 as ANQGSEA. The ends were cut back, 4 bases at V and 0 bases at J, with 9 bases in the middle. This CDR3 spans 13 amino acids. The CDR3 DNA sequence: TGCAGCGTTGGAGGGCGGAACCAAGAGACCCAGTACTTC. Translation gives CSVGGRNQETQYF.

The V gene is TRBV10-3, the J gene TRBJ2-2, with D unresolved. V was pared by 3 bases and J by 6 bases, with 2 bases between. Germline V CDR1 and CDR2: ENHRY, SYGVKD. The length of the CDR3 is 11 residues. In DNA, the CDR3 is TGTGCCATCAGTGACCCCGGGGAGCTGTTTTTT. This sequence encodes CAISDPGELFF.

This clone was seen a few times. CDR3 coding DNA: TGCAGCGTTGACGCGGGAGGTTACAATGAGCAGTTCTTC. Protein product: CSVDAGGYNEQFF. The chain combines TRBV29-1 with TRBJ2-1; 8 bases fit TRBD2. CDR3 length: 13 amino acids. CDR1 is SQVTM, CDR2 ANQGSEA, per germline. The V and J ends lost 3 bases and 4 bases, in that order; junction bases with no gene match: 2.

There are many counts of this clone. This chain uses TRBV7-2 with TRBJ2-1; D remains ambiguous. Per the germline V gene, CDR1 is SGHTA and CDR2 is FQGNSA. V lost 4 bases and J lost 7, with 11 bases in between. This CDR3 contains 13 residues. The CDR3 sequence is CASSSARMNEQFF. In DNA, the CDR3 is TGTGCCAGCAGCTCCGCGAGGATGAATGAGCAGTTCTTC.

This clone has more than one count but fewer than ten. The chain uses TRBV29-1 and TRBJ2-3, with a tentative D call TRBD2 (6 bases). The germline gives CDR1 SQVTM, CDR2 ANQGSEA. Trimming removed 4 bases at V and 3 bases at J, with 17 bases between. The CDR3 runs to 15 residues. CDR3 DNA: TGCAGCGTTGCCCTCTCGACGGGGAGGACAGATACGCAGTATTTT. It encodes CSVALSTGRTDTQYF.

Only a few counts were recorded for this clone. The CDR3 sequence is CASSPRGAGGNQPQHF. The CDR3 DNA reads as TGTGCCAGCAGCCCTAGGGGGGCTGGGGGAAATCAGCCCCAGCATTTT. The rearrangement links TRBV7-2 to TRBJ1-5, with TRBD1 as a possible D gene (6 bases). Germline assignment: CDR1 SGHTA and CDR2 FQGNSA. This CDR3 spans 16 amino acids. With 5 bases removed from V and 4 bases from J, the gap between germline ends came to 18 bases. Supplemented by reference TRBV7-2 and TRBJ1-5, the full variable domain reads GAGVSQSPSNKVTEKGKDVELRCDPISGHTALYWYRQSLGQGLEFLIYFQGNSAPDKSGLPSDRFSAERTGGSVSTLTIQRTQQEDSAVYLCASSPRGAGGNQPQHFGDGTRLSIL.

V and J are TRBV30 and TRBJ2-1; 12 nucleotides match TRBD2. In germline, CDR1 is GTSNPN, CDR2 SVGIG (reference sequence). V shed 4 bases and J 7 bases; nucleotides not matched to a gene: 8. The CDR3 sequence is 15 residues long. The DNA of the CDR3 is TGTGCCTGGAACCGACTAGCGGGAGAAATGAATGAGCAGTTCTTC. As protein: CAWNRLAGEMNEQFF.

The chain employs TRBV19 and TRBJ2-2; no clear D gene. CDR1 is LNHDA and CDR2 is SQIVND in the germline V gene (reference sequence). The CDR3 totals 14 residues. Trimming stripped 1 base from V and 1 base from J, with 4 bases between. CDR3 loop: CASSIGMNTGELFF. The CDR3 DNA sequence: TGTGCCAGTAGTATAGGCATGAACACCGGGGAGCTGTTTTTT.

This clone was recorded a few times. CDR3 coding DNA: TGTGCCAGCAGCCACCCGGCCCAAGACACCGGGGAGCTGTTTTTT. Its protein product is CASSHPAQDTGELFF. The chain joins TRBV5-4 to TRBJ2-2; D gene unclear. V was cut by 4 bases and J by 3 bases, with 13 bases left in between. Germline V gene sequence: CDR1 SGHNT, CDR2 YYREEE (reference sequence). The CDR3 spans 15 residues. Variable domain in full (rest from reference TRBV5-4 and TRBJ2-2): ETGVTQSPTHLIKTRGQQVTLRCSSQSGHNTVSWYQQALGQGPQFIFQYYREEENGRGNFPPRFSGLQFPNYSSELNVNALELDDSALYLCASSHPAQDTGELFFGEGSRLTVL.

This clone showed up just a few times. The chain couples TRBV6-1 to TRBJ2-5; no clear D gene. Trimming removed 4 bases from V and 5 bases from J, with 8 bases in between. Germline V lookup: CDR1 MNHNS, CDR2 SASEGT. The CDR3 sequence is 12 residues long. CDR3 DNA sequence: TGTGCCAGCAGTGCCGACACCGAGACCCAGTACTTC. It codes for CASSADTETQYF.